Described below is a single TCR beta chain sequence and its context. Germline CDR1 reads SGHDN; CDR2 reads FVKESK. V lost 2 bases, J lost 5 bases, and 4 bases stayed unmatched. CDR3 length equals 15 residues. TCRdb's copy holds only in-frame clones and misses some; the assay was immunoSEQ multiplex PCR. This table holds just under 30,000 clones, around 87% found once. The record originates from a study of PD-L1 blockade in urothelial cancer. Specimen: PBMCs, collected around atezolizumab (anti-PD-L1) treatment. V and J are TRBV14 and TRBJ2-7, with 12 nucleotides matching TRBD2. The TCR was taken from a man in his forties or fifties with urothelial cancer. The CDR3 DNA reads as TGTGCCAGCAGCCAACGGCTAGCGGGAGGGGACGAGCAGTACTTC. Translation: CASSQRLAGGDEQYF.